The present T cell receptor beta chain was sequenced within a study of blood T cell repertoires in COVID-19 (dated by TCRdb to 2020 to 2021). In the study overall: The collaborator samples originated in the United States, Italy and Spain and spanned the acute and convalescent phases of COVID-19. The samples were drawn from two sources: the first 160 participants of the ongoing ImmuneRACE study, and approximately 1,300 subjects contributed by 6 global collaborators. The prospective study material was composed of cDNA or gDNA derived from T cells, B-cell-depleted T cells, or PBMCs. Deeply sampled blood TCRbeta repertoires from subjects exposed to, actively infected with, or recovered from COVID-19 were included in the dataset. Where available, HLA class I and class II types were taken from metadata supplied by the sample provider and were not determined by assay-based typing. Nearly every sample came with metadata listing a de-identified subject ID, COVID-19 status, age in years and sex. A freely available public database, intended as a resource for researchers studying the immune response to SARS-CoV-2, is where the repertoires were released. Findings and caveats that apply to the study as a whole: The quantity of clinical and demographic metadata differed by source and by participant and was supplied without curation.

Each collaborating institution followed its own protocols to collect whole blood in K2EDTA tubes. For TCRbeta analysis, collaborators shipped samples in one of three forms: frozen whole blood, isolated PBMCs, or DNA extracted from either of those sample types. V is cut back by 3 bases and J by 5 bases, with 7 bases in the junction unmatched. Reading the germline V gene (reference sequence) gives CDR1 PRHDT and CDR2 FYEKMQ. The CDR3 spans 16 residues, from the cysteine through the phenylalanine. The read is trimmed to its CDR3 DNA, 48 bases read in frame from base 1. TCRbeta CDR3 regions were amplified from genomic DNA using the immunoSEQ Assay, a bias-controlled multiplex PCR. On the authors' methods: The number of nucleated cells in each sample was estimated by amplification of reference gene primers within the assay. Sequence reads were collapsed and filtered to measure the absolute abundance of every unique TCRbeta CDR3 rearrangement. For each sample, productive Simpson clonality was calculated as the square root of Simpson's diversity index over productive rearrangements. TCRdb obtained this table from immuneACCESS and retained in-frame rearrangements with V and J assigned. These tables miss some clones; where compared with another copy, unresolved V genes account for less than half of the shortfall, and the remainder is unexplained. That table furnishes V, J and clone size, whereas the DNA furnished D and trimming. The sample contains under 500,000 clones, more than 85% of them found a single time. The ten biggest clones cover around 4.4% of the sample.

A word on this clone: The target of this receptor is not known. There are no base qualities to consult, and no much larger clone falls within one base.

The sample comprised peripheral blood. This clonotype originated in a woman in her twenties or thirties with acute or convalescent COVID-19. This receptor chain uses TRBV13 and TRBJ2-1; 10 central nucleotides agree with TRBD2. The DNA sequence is TGTGCCAGCAGCTTCTTAGCGGGGGGAGGGGACAATGAGCAGTTCTTC. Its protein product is CASSFLAGGGDNEQFF. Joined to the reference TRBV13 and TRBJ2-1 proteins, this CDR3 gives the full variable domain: AAGVIQSPRHLIKEKRETATLKCYPIPRHDTVYWYQQGPGQDPQFLISFYEKMQSDKGSIPDRFSAQQFSDYHSELNMSSLELGDSALYFCASSFLAGGGDNEQFFGPGTRLTVL.